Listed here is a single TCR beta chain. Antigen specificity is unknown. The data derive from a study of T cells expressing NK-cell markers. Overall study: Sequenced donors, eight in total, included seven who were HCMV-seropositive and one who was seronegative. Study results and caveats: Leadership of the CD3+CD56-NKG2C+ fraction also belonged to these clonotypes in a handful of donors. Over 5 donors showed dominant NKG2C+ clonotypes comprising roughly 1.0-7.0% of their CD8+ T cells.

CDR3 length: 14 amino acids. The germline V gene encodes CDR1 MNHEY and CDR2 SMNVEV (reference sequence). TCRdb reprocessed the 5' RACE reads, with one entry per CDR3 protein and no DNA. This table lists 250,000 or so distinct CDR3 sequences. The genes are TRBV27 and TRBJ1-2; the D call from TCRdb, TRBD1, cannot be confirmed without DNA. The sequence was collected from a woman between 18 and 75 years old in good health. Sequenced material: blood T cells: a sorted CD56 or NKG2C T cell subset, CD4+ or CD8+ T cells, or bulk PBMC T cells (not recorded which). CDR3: CASSPQPGGYGYTF.